The present entry profiles one TCR beta chain with its context. The target antigen is unknown. In germline, CDR1 is SGHTA, CDR2 FQGNSA. This CDR3 spans 17 amino acids. Losses at the gene ends were 2 bases for V and 2 bases for J; bases not matched to a gene: 1. A single record per CDR3 protein comes from TCRdb applying MiXCR to the RT-PCR reads. Altogether 650,000 to 800,000 distinct CDR3 sequences are present, approximately 17% being singletons, with the ten largest covering 9.5% to 13%. The data were obtained in a study of response to subunit inactivated influenza vaccine. General study findings and limits: Researchers suggested that each seasonal influenza vaccination recruits few new T cells.

The source was PBMCs from blood, collected 5 days after vaccination. This chain uses TRBV7-2 with TRBJ2-1; TRBD2 aligns across 15 bases. The clonotype was recovered from a man aged 45-60 years who received an inactivated influenza vaccine. CDR3 DNA sequence: TGTGCCAGCAGCTTATGGACTAGCGGGGGGGCCTACAATGAGCAGTTCTTC. As protein: CASSLWTSGGAYNEQFF.